The 23 T cell receptor beta chains below all came from one sample that was sequenced in a study of blood T cells in healthy people across ages. It was with a sample-barcoded 5' primer and a J-beta primer mix that a second PCR of roughly 6 to 11 cycles was run. TCRdb processed the 5' RACE reads anew with MiXCR; each CDR3 protein has one entry. This table holds under 2,000,000 distinct CDR3 sequences, just under 50% found once. Material for sequencing was blood. These TCRs come from a woman aged 40 to 49 in good health.

This chain links TRBV4-3 with TRBJ1-5; D is possibly TRBD1 (6 bases). The germline V gene has CDR1 LGHNA and CDR2 YSLEER. The CDR3 is 15 residues long. Trimming pared 4 bases from V and 1 base from J, leaving 11 bases between. The CDR3 coding sequence is TGCGCCAGCAGCCGGAGTACAGGGAGCAATCAGCCCCAGCATTTT. This codes for CASSRSTGSNQPQHF.

This chain uses TRBV7-2 with TRBJ2-6; possibly TRBD1 for D (5 bases). V lost 1 base and J lost 10, with 8 bases in between. The CDR3 is made up of 13 amino acids. The germline gives CDR1 SGHTA, CDR2 FQGNSA. CDR3 DNA sequence: TGTGCCAGCAGCTTAGAAGGGGTTAACGTCCTGACTTTC. Its protein is CASSLEGVNVLTF.

The gene calls are TRBV28 and TRBJ2-3; TRBD1 or TRBD2 may be the D gene (5 bases each). V lost 3 bases to trimming and J lost 3 bases, with 16 bases between them. Germline V gene lookup returns CDR1 MDHEN and CDR2 SYDVKM. The CDR3 loop spans 16 amino acids. CDR3: CASSLVLGTGTDTQYF. CDR3 nucleotide sequence: TGTGCCAGCAGTTTGGTTTTAGGGACGGGGACAGATACGCAGTATTTT.

The V and J genes are TRBV20-1 and TRBJ2-7; D is perhaps TRBD1 or TRBD2 (7 bases each). V was pared by 0 bases and J by 5 bases, with 17 bases between. CDR3 length: 15 residues. Germline V gives CDR1 DFQATT, CDR2 SNEGSKA (reference sequence). Written as DNA, the CDR3 is TGCAGTGCTAGAGAGAGTGGGGGAGGGGGCGACGAGCAGTACTTC. This codes for CSARESGGGGDEQYF.

The chain employs TRBV10-1 and TRBJ2-2; D unclear. The CDR3 covers 13 residues. V lost 8 bases and J 1 base, leaving 8 bases between the germline ends. In germline, CDR1 is WNHNN, CDR2 SYGVQD (reference sequence). This CDR3 is CASSTMNTGELFF. The CDR3 DNA sequence: TGCGCCAGCTCCACTATGAACACCGGGGAGCTGTTTTTT.

The chain joins TRBV20-1 to TRBJ2-1; 11 bases are shared with TRBD1. Germline V gene sequence: CDR1 DFQATT, CDR2 SNEGSKA (reference sequence). The ends lost 5 bases at V and 9 bases at J; junction bases unmatched: 15. This CDR3 comprises 16 residues. CDR3 residues: CSASGLDRGRTSEQFF. DNA for the CDR3: TGCAGTGCTTCAGGCCTGGACAGGGGGCGAACTAGTGAGCAGTTCTTC.

This clonotype showed up just a few times. V and J are TRBV10-3 and TRBJ2-1; D is possibly TRBD2 (6 bases). V was pared by 0 bases and J by 4 bases, with 10 bases between. The germline V gene encodes CDR1 ENHRY and CDR2 SYGVKD. The CDR3 is made up of 15 amino acids. The CDR3 reads CAISESVRGYNEQFF. The DNA of the CDR3 is TGTGCCATCAGTGAGTCCGTCCGGGGGTACAATGAGCAGTTCTTC.

J is TRBJ2-5 and V is TRBV25-1; D is tentatively TRBD1 or TRBD2 (7 bases each). The CDR3 sequence is 17 residues long. Germline-derived CDR1 and CDR2 are MGHDK and SYGVNS. The germline V and J ends were trimmed by 5 bases and 4 bases, with 23 bases remaining between them. The CDR3 nucleotides read TGTGCCAGCAGTCCACGAGGGGGCGGGGCTAGCGGAGAGACCCAGTACTTC. Protein: CASSPRGGGASGETQYF.

This chain connects TRBV7-9 to TRBJ2-3; 13 bases map to TRBD2. V dropped 1 base and J dropped 10; count of bases not matched to a gene: 5. Per germline, CDR1 SEHNR and CDR2 FQNEAQ (reference sequence). The CDR3 has 15 residues. CDR3 DNA: TGTGCCAGCAGCTTAGTCGGGACTAGCGGGGATGCGCAGTATTTT. This sequence encodes CASSLVGTSGDAQYF.

This clonotype was counted only a few times. This rearrangement joins TRBV6-1 to TRBJ2-5, with 14 bases fitting TRBD2. With 5 bases clipped from V and 3 bases from J, the junction kept 8 bases outside the gene matches. CDR3 size: 17 residues. Germline loops: CDR1 MNHNS, CDR2 SASEGT. The CDR3 loop reads CASSRVGLAGVKETQYF. For the CDR3, the DNA is TGTGCCAGCAGTCGGGTGGGACTAGCGGGGGTTAAAGAGACCCAGTACTTC.

The V call is TRBV6-5, the J call TRBJ2-5; D remains ambiguous. Trimming pared 5 bases from V and 4 bases from J, leaving 17 bases between. CDR3 length: 15 residues. The germline CDR1 and CDR2 sequences are MNHEY and SVGAGI. The CDR3 coding sequence is TGTGCCAGCAGTCAAAACTCCTTGCCCCGAGAGACCCAGTACTTC. Its protein product is CASSQNSLPRETQYF.

This clonotype was seen more than once but under ten times. The rearrangement uses TRBV6-2 or TRBV6-3 and TRBJ2-7; 9 bases are a match to TRBD1. The assigned J gene may be wrong: the sequence end matches TRBJ2-5 better. The germline V gene has CDR1 MNHEY and CDR2 SVGEGT. CDR3 length: 15 amino acids. The CDR3 sequence: CASSPRQGELETQYF. In nucleotides, the CDR3 is TGTGCCAGCAGCCCTCGACAGGGGGAATTAGAGACCCAGTACTTC.

A few counts support this clonotype. The CDR3 DNA sequence: TGTGCCAGCAGCGTTTCGGGCCGTAGTCTTCAGGAGACCCAGTACTTC. Encoded protein: CASSVSGRSLQETQYF. The chain uses TRBV9 and TRBJ2-5, with unresolved D. With 2 bases removed from V and 5 bases from J, the gap between germline ends came to 19 bases. The germline gives CDR1 SGDLS, CDR2 YYNGEE. This CDR3 is 16 amino acids long.

The chain is built from TRBV11-1 and TRBJ2-6; 7 bases line up with TRBD1. The CDR3 runs to 17 residues. With V trimmed by 4 bases and J by 2 bases, 8 bases remained unmatched. Germline V lookup: CDR1 SGHAT, CDR2 FQDESV (reference sequence). The CDR3 here is CASSSRTGKTGANVLTF. The CDR3, as DNA: TGTGCCAGCAGCTCTAGGACAGGAAAGACTGGGGCCAACGTCCTGACTTTC.

The V gene is TRBV6-2 or TRBV6-3, the J gene TRBJ2-4, with D tentatively TRBD1 (5 bases). V was trimmed by 6 bases and J by 2 bases, leaving 8 bases between them. This CDR3 contains 13 residues. The germline V gene encodes CDR1 MNHEY and CDR2 SVGEGT. CDR3 coding DNA: TGTGCCAGCAGGGACACTTCCAAAAACATTCAGTACTTC. Translating it yields CASRDTSKNIQYF.

This clonotype was counted a single time. The chain uses TRBV6-5 and TRBJ1-2; D gene uncertain. The germline V and J ends were trimmed by 1 base and 8 bases, with 20 bases remaining between them. The length of the CDR3 is 16 residues. CDR1 and CDR2 (germline): MNHEY, SVGAGI. In DNA form, the CDR3 reads TGTGCCAGCAGTTACTTTCGGCAGCCCCACCTGAGGGGCTACACCTTC. This gives the protein CASSYFRQPHLRGYTF.

This chain uses TRBV20-1 with TRBJ1-1, with 7 bases fitting TRBD1. V gave up 6 bases and J gave up 4 bases; unmatched junction bases: 8. This CDR3 contains 13 residues. Per germline, CDR1 DFQATT and CDR2 SNEGSKA (reference sequence). CDR3 residues: CSAPRQGRTEAFF. CDR3 nucleotides: TGCAGTGCCCCGAGACAGGGTCGCACTGAAGCTTTCTTT.

V and J are TRBV4-1 and TRBJ2-7, with D maybe TRBD2 (6 bases). This CDR3 region has 16 residues. The germline CDR1 and CDR2 sequences are MGHRA and YSYEKL. Between the trimmed V and J ends, which lost 4 bases and 4 bases, there was a span of 20 bases. The CDR3 here is CASSPIEGLFDYEQYF. The CDR3 coding sequence is TGCGCCAGCAGCCCCATTGAGGGACTTTTCGATTACGAGCAGTACTTC.

This clonotype was observed a few times. The chain carries TRBV28 and TRBJ2-1, with D tentatively TRBD1 (5 bases). This CDR3 region has 17 residues. CDR1 MDHEN and CDR2 SYDVKM come from the germline V gene. V lost 5 bases and J lost 6, with 23 bases in between. The CDR3 DNA reads as TGTGCCAGCAGTCCCCCTGCCATGAAACAGGACCCCAATGAGCAGTTCTTC. It encodes CASSPPAMKQDPNEQFF. Looking up the rest from reference TRBV28 and TRBJ2-1 gives the full variable domain: DVKVTQSSRYLVKRTGEKVFLECVQDMDHENMFWYRQDPGLGLRLIYFSYDVKMKEKGDIPEGYSVSREKKERFSLILESASTNQTSMYLCASSPPAMKQDPNEQFFGPGTRLTVL.

CDR3 nucleotides: TGTGCCAGCAGCGGGGGCGGGTATAATAGGAATGAGCAGTTCTTC. This sequence encodes CASSGGGYNRNEQFF. The chain uses TRBV6-2 or TRBV6-3 and TRBJ2-1; perhaps D is TRBD1 or TRBD2 (6 bases each). Germline V gene sequence: CDR1 MNHEY, CDR2 SVGEGT. V was clipped by 6 bases and J by 7 bases, with 19 bases between them. The CDR3 sequence is 15 residues long.

This chain joins TRBV12-3 or TRBV12-4 and TRBJ1-6, with D perhaps matching TRBD1 (6 bases). CDR3 length: 17 amino acids. V was pared by 4 bases and J by 0 bases, with 13 bases between. CDR3 residues: CASSSRGGSSYNSPLHF. CDR3 DNA sequence: TGTGCCAGCAGTTCGAGGGGGGGCAGCTCCTATAATTCACCCCTCCACTTT.

This clonotype has a single count. The chain links TRBV28 to TRBJ1-2; D is perhaps TRBD1 (6 bases). CDR3 size: 13 residues. Trimming removed 5 bases at V and 8 bases at J, with 15 bases between. The germline V gene has CDR1 MDHEN and CDR2 SYDVKM. The CDR3 region has the DNA TGTGCCAGCAGTACCAGGGGTTTATGGGGCTACACCTTC. This translates into CASSTRGLWGYTF.

CDR3 nucleotide sequence: TGTGCCAGCTCACCACAGGGGTTGCACACTGAAGCTTTCTTT. It yields the protein CASSPQGLHTEAFF. The V and J genes are TRBV18 and TRBJ1-1, with D perhaps matching TRBD1 (5 bases). The CDR3 contains 14 residues. The germline V gene has CDR1 KGHSH and CDR2 LQKENI. Between the trimmed V and J ends, which lost 1 base and 3 bases, there was a span of 9 bases.